The T cell receptor beta chain under discussion was sequenced for a study of CD4 T cells in relation to SARS-CoV-2 and coronaviruses (dated by TCRdb to the early 2020s). As for the study more broadly: Using patient-derived lymphoblastoid cell lines, the shared crossreactive spike epitopes were mapped to their HLA restriction. At the level of individual TCR clonotypes, the study evaluated whether memory CD4+ T cells crossreact between the spike proteins of SARS-CoV-2 and those of common cold coronaviruses. The Adaptive Biotechnologies TCR-sequencing kit was used for samples from a few pre-COVID donors and for the naive versus memory experiments, whereas the other data were Illumina-based. A different, Illumina-based TCR-beta assay was used to sequence expansion assays from other donors in the study. General study outcomes and caveats: Because no donor provided both pre-pandemic and post-infection samples, tracing the source of pre-existing responses was limited. Significantly weaker SARS-CoV-2-driven expansion was shown by crossreactive clones than by monoreactive clones, consistent with antigenic imprinting. Naive versus memory sequencing indicated the assay detects memory recall responses rather than primary responses primed during culture. The study was limited by small numbers of patients and tested TCRs. In roughly 65% of donors, memory CD4+ clonotypes turned up that crossrecognized SARS-CoV-2 and at least one common cold coronavirus spike. Because the crossreactivity analysis focused on spike protein, crossreactivity against other viral proteins was not assessed.

The germline V gene specifies MGHDK as CDR1 and SYGVNS as CDR2. There are 14 amino acids in the CDR3, from cysteine to phenylalanine inclusive. CDR3 DNA is the only sequence kept; it has 42 bases, read in frame from the first base. V was cut back by 6 bases and J by 3 bases, leaving a gap of 11 bases between them. CD4+ T cells from unexposed donors were collected before the COVID-19 pandemic (2011-2018). To separate naive from memory CD4+ T cells, cryopreserved PBMCs first underwent CD4 enrichment and then EasySep naive CD4+ T cell enrichment. Leukapheresis product for the unexposed donors was bought commercially. PBMCs were isolated from leukapheresis product or whole blood by Ficoll-Paque PLUS gradient centrifugation. PBMCs were either cryopreserved at -140°C or used fresh in the expansion assay. The QIAamp Micro DNA Kit was used to extract genomic DNA from the CD4+ T cells. Uncultured naive and memory CD4+ T cell DNA received deep-resolution immunoSEQ TCR-beta sequencing. The paper's processing steps were these. Preprocessing removed nonproductive sequences and CDR3s not starting with C, not ending with F or W, or shorter than 7 amino acids. Cultured and uncultured naive and memory CD4+ repertoires were searched for previously identified spike- and CEF-reactive CDR3s. After three terminal residues were trimmed from each end, CDR3 homology was quantified as pairwise Levenshtein distance using the stringdist R package. Held by TCRdb, this immuneACCESS table contains in-frame sequences only and omits some clones. Under half of the omission traces to an unresolved V gene where checked; the cause of the rest is unknown. The V and J calls and clone size are taken from that table; D and trimming were inferred from the DNA. This sample holds around 56,000 clones; 86% were observed only once. Around 1.3% of the sample comes from the top ten.

As to this clone: No antigen is known for it. Within one base of it there is no much larger clone, and no base qualities were kept.

The rearrangement joined TRBV25-1 to TRBJ2-2; a tentative D call is TRBD2 (6 bases match). The receptor comes from a human donor in good health. The sequenced sample consisted of memory CD4+ T cells from PBMCs. The meaning of the sample's cell subset or site label: memory (non-naive) CD4+ T cells. The nucleotide sequence reads TGTGCCAGCAGGGGGCGGGGCTACACCGGGGAGCTGTTTTTT. This translates into CASRGRGYTGELFF.